Listed below are T cell receptor beta chains from one sample, sequenced in a study of Ad26.COV2.S vaccination and SARS-CoV-2 variants. The method was immunoSEQ multiplex PCR; TCRdb's version includes in-frame clones alone and lacks a portion of them. Among 350,000 to 450,000 clones listed, around 87% were seen once. The starting material was peripheral blood, obtained in a trial of Ad26.COV2.S vaccine versus placebo. These receptor sequences come from a person between 18 and 59 years old who received the Ad26.COV2.S COVID-19 vaccine or a placebo. CDR3s include the opening cysteine and the closing phenylalanine or tryptophan. Fields, in order: clone size, D gene, V gene, J gene, CDR3 protein, CDR3 DNA. D genes are given only for firm matches. Only some rows state a clone size, as once, few, many or a class for expanded clones.

>-|-|TRBV27|TRBJ1-5
CASSFRVGNQPQHF
TGTGCCAGCAGTTTCAGGGTGGGCAATCAGCCCCAGCATTTT
>-|TRBD2|TRBV5-3|TRBJ2-7
CARSVTSGGDSYEQYF
TGTGCCAGAAGCGTGACTAGCGGGGGGGACTCCTACGAGCAGTACTTC
>-|-|TRBV7-2|TRBJ1-5
CASSPGGAPQHF
TGTGCCAGCAGCCCGGGTGGTGCGCCCCAGCATTTT
>-|TRBD1|TRBV4-3|TRBJ1-4
CASSPGQGREKLFF
TGCGCCAGCAGCCCGGGACAGGGGCGTGAAAAACTGTTTTTT
>-|-|TRBV3-1/TRBV3-2|TRBJ2-7
CASRRQGGPYEQYF
TGTGCCAGCAGAAGGCAGGGGGGACCCTACGAGCAGTACTTC
>-|TRBD1|TRBV10-3|TRBJ1-2
CAISGTGVTYGYTF
TGTGCCATCAGTGGGACAGGGGTTACCTATGGCTACACCTTC
>-|-|TRBV19|TRBJ2-2
CASSRASANTGELFF
TGTGCCAGTAGTAGGGCCTCTGCGAACACCGGGGAGCTGTTTTTT
>once|-|TRBV12-5|TRBJ2-5
CASGTGVEVGRETQYF
TGTGCTAGTGGTACAGGGGTGGAGGTAGGGAGGGAGACCCAGTACTTC
>-|-|TRBV11-2|TRBJ2-7
CASSHLGKPYEQYF
TGTGCCAGCAGCCACCTCGGAAAACCCTACGAGCAGTACTTC
>-|-|TRBV7-2|TRBJ1-1
CASSFRQPAEAFF
TGTGCCAGCAGCTTTAGACAGCCAGCTGAAGCTTTCTTT
>-|-|TRBV30|TRBJ1-1
CACPNTEAFF
TGTGCCTGTCCGAACACTGAAGCTTTCTTT
>-|TRBD1|TRBV2|TRBJ2-7
CASFWAGGANEQYF
TGTGCCAGCTTTTGGGCAGGGGGCGCGAACGAGCAGTACTTC
>once|-|TRBV19|TRBJ2-5
CASSMMGDGGTQYF
TGTGCCAGTAGTATGATGGGGGACGGCGGGACCCAGTACTTC
>-|TRBD2|TRBV11-3|TRBJ2-1
CASSRGGAGVYNEQFF
TGTGCCAGCAGCCGGGGTGGAGCGGGGGTGTACAATGAGCAGTTCTTC
>-|-|TRBV15|TRBJ1-1
CATSRRTGQIAEAFF
TGTGCCACCAGCAGACGAACTGGACAGATCGCTGAAGCTTTCTTT
>-|-|TRBV15|TRBJ1-5
CATSSQGNQPQHF
TGTGCCACCAGCAGCCAGGGCAATCAGCCCCAGCATTTT
>few|-|TRBV5-3|TRBJ2-2
CARPTEPGELFF
TGTGCCAGACCCACGGAGCCCGGGGAGCTGTTTTTT
>-|-|TRBV19|TRBJ2-5
CASSPQRDRETQYF
TGTGCCAGTAGTCCCCAGAGGGATCGGGAGACCCAGTACTTC
>-|-|TRBV7-2|TRBJ1-6
CASRYGSGNSPLHF
TGTGCCAGCAGGTACGGGTCCGGCAATTCACCCCTCCACTTT
>few|-|TRBV6-2/TRBV6-3|TRBJ1-2
CASSPPAAYGYTF
TGTGCCAGCAGTCCCCCGGCAGCCTATGGCTACACCTTC
>-|TRBD2|TRBV5-1|TRBJ2-1
CASSGSGTSVNEQFF
TGCGCCAGCAGCGGCTCCGGGACTAGCGTCAATGAGCAGTTCTTC
>-|-|TRBV6-5|TRBJ1-2
CASNRPGVYGYTF
TGTGCCAGCAACCGACCAGGGGTCTATGGCTACACCTTC
>-|-|TRBV6-2/TRBV6-3|TRBJ2-3
CASSAPGRGSTDTQYF
TGTGCCAGCAGCGCCCCCGGAAGGGGCTCCACAGATACGCAGTATTTT
>-|-|TRBV12-3/TRBV12-4|TRBJ2-7
CASSRGQSYEQYF
TGTGCCAGCAGCCGTGGACAGTCCTACGAGCAGTACTTC
>-|-|TRBV7-3|TRBJ1-1
CASSLLGGNTEAFF
TGTGCCAGCAGCCTCCTTGGAGGCAACACTGAAGCTTTCTTT
>-|-|TRBV6-5|TRBJ1-1
CASRGTLRTEAFF
TGTGCCAGCAGGGGGACCCTGAGAACTGAAGCTTTCTTT